A selection of T cell receptor beta chains follows, all from one sample in a study of cytomegalovirus exposure and HLA in healthy donors. Libraries were prepared by immunoSEQ multiplex PCR; TCRdb keeps only in-frame clonotypes and omits some of them. The sample carries over 100,000 clones, roughly 8.3% recorded once. Sequencing used PBMCs. The receptor source for this set is a man aged 40-50 years in good health and CMV-seronegative. The CDR3 runs from the conserved cysteine through the conserved F or W.

V: TRBV10-3
CDR3: CAISDGAGYEQYF

V: TRBV6-1
CDR3: CASSQSGGGYEQYF

V: TRBV28
CDR3: CASSPPLAGGYNEQFF

V: TRBV5-1
CDR3: CASSGAAYEQYF

V: TRBV2
CDR3: CASSERVERGEQFF

V: TRBV5-6
CDR3: CASSQVLANEQFF

V: TRBV28
CDR3: CATLTGGSQPQHF

V: TRBV2
CDR3: CASGDRGRTDTQYF

V: TRBV7-9
CDR3: CASSPRPGQETQYF

V: TRBV5-6
CDR3: CASSQASGQETQYF

V: TRBV2
CDR3: CASSEAGGNYGYTF

V: TRBV2
CDR3: CASMRTLNYGYTF

V: TRBV6-1
CDR3: CASSEDAGWYNTEAFF

V: TRBV6-5
CDR3: CASSLGVDRSGNTIYF

V: TRBV5-6
CDR3: CASSLDQGWEDTQYF

V: TRBV2
CDR3: CASSELWGRRGYTF

V: TRBV9
CDR3: CASSGRPSGGPPSTDTQYF

V: TRBV7-3
CDR3: CASSTSGGANEQFF

V: TRBV6-1
CDR3: CASSGTNTLSYEQYF

V: TRBV5-1
CDR3: CASSITGADTQYF

V: TRBV13
CDR3: CASSFLAGGPGELFF

V: TRBV5-4
CDR3: CASSFGGQSLEQYF

V: TRBV7-2
CDR3: CASSWTSGGFYEQYF

V: TRBV30
CDR3: CAWAGQHQETQYF

V: TRBV6-5
CDR3: CASSYAGESPLHF

V: TRBV5-6
CDR3: CASSLYPRHNYGYTF

V: TRBV6-1
CDR3: CASGTSGRNIQYF

V: TRBV4-1
CDR3: CASSQDHQGGQPQHF

V: TRBV27
CDR3: CASRILAGARGETQYF

V: TRBV9
CDR3: CASSTFGGGSGNTIYF

V: TRBV5-6
CDR3: CASSLGLAEAFF

V: TRBV7-3
CDR3: CASSMGPNTEAFF

V: TRBV4-1
CDR3: CASSQAGQGAYNSPLHF

V: TRBV27
CDR3: CASSIYRAGDTEAFF

V: TRBV11-2
CDR3: CASSLATGGNPPLHF

V: TRBV6-4
CDR3: CASSQSPGQQGVNEQFF

V: TRBV28
CDR3: CASGGVQHQHF

V: TRBV19
CDR3: CASSPRTLNTGELFF

V: TRBV9
CDR3: CASSVVGGGANTGELFF

V: TRBV28
CDR3: CATVDWSTYNSPLHF

V: TRBV5-1
CDR3: CASSFGGDTDTQYF

V: TRBV6-1
CDR3: CASSEREAGAFQETQYF

V: TRBV7-2
CDR3: CASSPRPLQETSGNTIYF

V: TRBV19
CDR3: CASSSNAGVRGETQYF

V: TRBV7-2
CDR3: CASSPRAGASEAFF

V: TRBV5-6
CDR3: CASRVGVRASTDTQYF

V: TRBV7-9
CDR3: CASSTPRSISGNEQFF

V: TRBV6-1
CDR3: CASSVSGGPVGELFF

V: TRBV5-6
CDR3: CASSGGGRGPSSYEQYF

V: TRBV15
CDR3: CATSRPGVTDTQYF

V: TRBV5-1
CDR3: CASSSAGWTEAFF

V: TRBV9
CDR3: CASSVDLRGVSTDTQYF

V: TRBV9
CDR3: CASSVGTGSNQPQHF

V: TRBV27
CDR3: CASSPRQGAGQPQHF

V: TRBV19
CDR3: CASGRTGEAFF

V: TRBV10-3
CDR3: CAITSGGIDNEQFF

V: TRBV7-2
CDR3: CASSFSPGYEQYF

V: TRBV10-3
CDR3: CAISETGEQYF

V: TRBV2
CDR3: CASSTGVFTEAFF

V: TRBV11-2
CDR3: CASSVSGGAYNEQFF